One and the same sample provided the 18 T cell receptor beta chains below, sequenced in a study of T cell responses to AZD1222 COVID-19 vaccine. Here immunoSEQ multiplex PCR was the method, and the copy in TCRdb shows in-frame clones only, minus some. Of over 130,000 clones in the sample, just over 85% were seen once. Sample: peripheral blood, taken on day 0 of AZD1222 vaccination. These receptors were collected from an adult in good health.

The chain carries TRBV7-6 and TRBJ1-2; tentatively, D is TRBD1 (5 bases). V was pared by 3 bases and J by 8 bases, with 19 bases between. Germline CDR1 reads SGHVS; CDR2 reads FNYEAQ. The CDR3 contains 15 residues. The CDR3 here is CASSFDDSLGRGYTF. CDR3 nucleotide sequence: TGTGCCAGCAGCTTCGACGACAGTCTCGGACGGGGCTACACCTTC.

This chain uses TRBV11-3 with TRBJ2-7; D may be TRBD2 (5 bases). CDR3 length: 14 amino acids. The ends were cut back, 1 base at V and 0 bases at J, with 7 bases in the middle. Per germline, CDR1 SGHNT and CDR2 YENEEA. CDR3 amino acids: CASSLGTSSYEQYF. For the CDR3, the DNA is TGTGCCAGCAGCTTAGGCACTAGCTCCTACGAGCAGTACTTC.

The chain carries TRBV2 and TRBJ1-1; 7 bases line up with TRBD1. This CDR3 is 14 amino acids long. Trimming cost V 4 bases and J 1 base; bases outside gene matches: 3. Germline values: CDR1 SNHLY, CDR2 FYNNEI. The CDR3 coding sequence is TGTGCCAGCAGTGCTAACAGGGGGAACACTGAAGCTTTCTTT. Its protein product is CASSANRGNTEAFF.

This clone was found a few times. The rearrangement joins TRBV6-5 to TRBJ1-2, with D hard to call. CDR1 MNHEY and CDR2 SVGAGI come from the germline V gene. Deletions cut 7 bases from V and 4 bases from J, with 13 bases between. The CDR3 length is 13 residues. This chain's CDR3 is CASKVAISYGYTF. The CDR3 DNA follows: TGTGCCAGCAAGGTCGCTATTAGCTATGGCTACACCTTC.

For this clone: Additional DNA sequences in this sample encode the identical CDR3. The genes are TRBV19 and TRBJ2-1; TRBD1 agrees at 7 bases. CDR1 and CDR2 from the germline V gene are LNHDA and SQIVND (reference sequence). CDR3 length: 15 amino acids. Unmatched junction bases numbered 5, after V lost 6 bases and J lost 0 bases. The CDR3 coding sequence is TGTGCCAGTAGACCGGACAGGAGCTCCTACAATGAGCAGTTCTTC. This sequence encodes CASRPDRSSYNEQFF.

This rearrangement joins TRBV7-2 to TRBJ2-3, with no clear D. Germline V gives CDR1 SGHTA, CDR2 FQGNSA. Trimming stripped 5 bases from V and 6 bases from J, with 15 bases between. This CDR3 contains 14 residues. The CDR3 here is CASSTRTYEDTQYF. CDR3 DNA: TGTGCCAGCAGCACACGTACTTACGAGGATACGCAGTATTTT. Using reference TRBV7-2 and TRBJ2-3 for the parts outside the CDR3, the full variable domain is GAGVSQSPSNKVTEKGKDVELRCDPISGHTALYWYRQSLGQGLEFLIYFQGNSAPDKSGLPSDRFSAERTGGSVSTLTIQRTQQEDSAVYLCASSTRTYEDTQYFGPGTRLTVL.

The genes are TRBV7-2 and TRBJ1-2; the D gene is possibly TRBD1 (5 bases). V was pared by 4 bases and J by 0 bases, with 18 bases between. Germline-derived CDR1 and CDR2 are SGHTA and FQGNSA. The CDR3 has 17 amino acids. The CDR3 protein is CASSSQPTGLTNYGYTF. CDR3 sequence (DNA): TGTGCCAGCAGCTCACAACCAACAGGACTAACTAACTATGGCTACACCTTC.

This clone was seen only a few times. The chain combines TRBV12-3 or TRBV12-4 with TRBJ1-3; D remains unclear. Between the trimmed V and J ends, which lost 6 bases and 2 bases, there was a span of 5 bases. The CDR3 sequence is 12 residues long. The CDR3 region is CASSPPGNTIYF. The CDR3 nucleotides are TGTGCCAGCAGCCCCCCTGGAAACACCATATATTTT.

This clone was recorded once. The genes are TRBV19 and TRBJ2-7, with 7 bases lining up with TRBD1. After removal of 5 bases from V and 0 bases from J, the junction contained 7 bases not matched to a gene. The CDR3 covers 15 residues. Per germline, CDR1 LNHDA and CDR2 SQIVND (reference sequence). For the CDR3, the DNA is TGTGCCAGTAGTCCCCAGACAGGGTACTCCTACGAGCAGTACTTC. It codes for CASSPQTGYSYEQYF.

V usage is TRBV7-6 and J usage is TRBJ1-5, with D maybe TRBD1 (6 bases). CDR3 length equals 15 residues. Between the trimmed V and J ends, which lost 1 base and 1 base, there was a span of 8 bases. Germline CDR1 and CDR2: SGHVS and FNYEAQ. The CDR3 here is CASSLGGGSNQPQHF. For the CDR3, the DNA is TGTGCCAGCAGCTTAGGTGGGGGCAGCAATCAGCCCCAGCATTTT.

This clone showed up just a few times. The J gene is TRBJ2-1, the V gene TRBV7-9; tentatively, D is TRBD1 (6 bases). The V end lost 3 bases, the J end lost 9 bases, and 12 bases lay between the germline ends. The CDR3 has 13 residues. In germline, CDR1 is SEHNR, CDR2 FQNEAQ (reference sequence). The CDR3 bases are TGTGCCAGCAGCTTCAACAGGGACGGTGAGCAGTTCTTC. Residues: CASSFNRDGEQFF.

The J gene is TRBJ1-4, the V gene TRBV6-2 or TRBV6-3; D is ambiguous. Germline V gene data show CDR1 as MNHEY and CDR2 as SVGEGT. CDR3 length: 12 amino acids. The V end was cut by 5 bases, the J end by 8 bases, with 9 bases between. CDR3 sequence (DNA): TGTGCCAGCAGTCAGGACCAGGAAAAACTGTTTTTT. Its protein product is CASSQDQEKLFF.

The chain employs TRBV29-1 and TRBJ2-3; TRBD1 matches at 9 bases. J lost 2 bases, V lost 0 bases, and 9 bases had no gene match. The CDR3 contains 17 residues. CDR1 and CDR2 from the germline V gene are SQVTM and ANQGSEA. The CDR3 loop reads CSVEDRTGVAVTDTQYF. The CDR3 bases are TGCAGCGTTGAAGATCGGACAGGGGTGGCGGTCACAGATACGCAGTATTTT.

The chain uses TRBV18 and TRBJ1-5; TRBD1 is a possible D gene (6 bases). The ends were cut back, 5 bases at V and 5 bases at J, with 13 bases in the middle. The CDR3 sequence is 14 residues long. Germline V CDR1 and CDR2: KGHSH, LQKENI. The CDR3 nucleotides are TGTGCCAGCTCAAATAACAGGGTTGATCAGCCCCAGCATTTT. Its translation: CASSNNRVDQPQHF.

This clone was seen a single time. This rearrangement joins TRBV9 to TRBJ2-2; the D is unclear. The CDR3 is 14 amino acids. CDR1 and CDR2 (germline): SGDLS, YYNGEE. The V and J ends lost 4 bases and 4 bases respectively, with 11 bases between them. CDR3 sequence (DNA): TGTGCCAGCAGCCCCCAGGTCGGCACCGGGGAGCTGTTTTTT. It codes for CASSPQVGTGELFF. Combining the CDR3 with reference TRBV9 and TRBJ2-2 gives the whole variable domain DSGVTQTPKHLITATGQRVTLRCSPRSGDLSVYWYQQSLDQGLQFLIQYYNGEERAKGNILERFSAQQFPDLHSELNLSSLELGDSALYFCASSPQVGTGELFFGEGSRLTVL.

V gene TRBV7-2 combines with J gene TRBJ2-1; 7 bases match TRBD1. V trimming: 5 bases; J trimming: 7 bases; junction bases outside the gene matches: 5. CDR1 and CDR2 from the germline V gene are SGHTA and FQGNSA. The CDR3 has 13 residues. The CDR3 is CASSPRQGNEQFF. CDR3 nucleotides: TGTGCCAGCAGCCCTCGACAGGGAAATGAGCAGTTCTTC.

V gene TRBV30 combines with J gene TRBJ1-2; D may be TRBD1 (6 bases). The CDR3 has 14 amino acids. Germline loops: CDR1 GTSNPN, CDR2 SVGIG (reference sequence). Between the trimmed V and J ends, which lost 3 bases and 2 bases, there was a span of 13 bases. In nucleotides, the CDR3 is TGTGCCTGGAGACGACAGGAACTGAACTATGGCTACACCTTC. Its translation: CAWRRQELNYGYTF.

The CDR3 region has the DNA TGTGCCAGCAGTTTATACGGGCCAGGGAACACTGAAGCTTTCTTT. As protein: CASSLYGPGNTEAFF. This sequence joins TRBV27 and TRBJ1-1; no firm D call. V lost 1 base and J 1 base, leaving 10 bases between the germline ends. The CDR3 is 15 amino acids. The germline CDR1 and CDR2 sequences are MNHEY and SMNVEV (reference sequence).